The present TCR beta chain was sequenced within a study of T cells after yellow fever vaccination. Study information: For low cell numbers, libraries were made with SMART-Seq v4 Ultra Low Input.

In TCRdb, the 5' RACE reads were re-called with MiXCR into one record per CDR3 protein. The sample consists of approximately 610,000 distinct CDR3 sequences, 17% of them appearing once. Per the germline V gene, CDR1 is MNHEY and CDR2 is SVGAGI. The CDR3 is 15 amino acids. The V gene lost 4 bases and the J gene lost 2 bases, with 12 bases spanning the gap. This clonotype has a handful of counts. Its antigen is not identified. The study, taken as a whole, reports: Overlap between CD4 and CD8 compartments was detected for a small share of clonotypes.

This receptor was obtained from a man in his late teens or twenties who received the YFV17D yellow fever vaccine. This sequence joins TRBV6-5 and TRBJ2-1, with D possibly matching TRBD1 (6 bases). The sequencing used PBMCs, collected 5 days after the first yellow fever vaccination. The CDR3 DNA reads as TGTGCCAGCAGTTCAACAGGGTCTGCCTACAATGAGCAGTTCTTC. Translating it yields CASSSTGSAYNEQFF.